Sequencing of this T cell receptor beta chain was carried out in a study of blood T cells in healthy people across ages. Germline V gene sequence: CDR1 MNHEY, CDR2 SMNVEV (reference sequence). J lost 15 bases, V lost 6 bases, and 9 bases had no gene match. The CDR3 runs 14 residues. Each donor was a healthy Caucasian individual from Russia, aged about 6 to 95. A second 7 to 11 cycle PCR used barcoded and J-beta primers. TCRdb fed the 5' RACE reads into MiXCR, producing one record per CDR3 protein. The table lists about 1.4 million distinct CDR3 sequences, around 59% of them singletons, with over 6.5% in the top ten.

The TCR sequence derives from a man in his late teens or twenties in good health. The chain joins TRBV27 to TRBJ2-1, with TRBD2 matching over 15 bases. Sequencing input: blood. In DNA form, the CDR3 reads TGTGCCAGCAGCTCCGGGACTAGCGGGAGGCCCCCGTTCTTC. Its translation is CASSSGTSGRPPFF.